Listed below are T cell receptor beta chains from one sample, sequenced in a study of Ad26.COV2.S vaccination and SARS-CoV-2 variants. Clones were read by immunoSEQ multiplex PCR, and TCRdb kept only the in-frame ones, dropping some. Of approximately 460,000 clones in the sample, nearly 90% are singletons; the top ten hold 1.5% to 2%. Sample: peripheral blood, taken in a trial of Ad26.COV2.S vaccine versus placebo. The receptors originated from a person between 18 and 60 years old who received the Ad26.COV2.S COVID-19 vaccine or a placebo. Each CDR3 is given with its conserved first and last residue. D genes are given only for firm matches. The size of a clone is reported for some rows only, either as once, few or many, or as a class for expanded clones.

TRBV6-6	NA	NA	TRBJ2-1	CASSTTSYEQFF	TGTGCCAGCAGTACTACTAGCTATGAGCAGTTCTTC
TRBV7-9	NA	NA	TRBJ1-6	CASSLLVGTDNSPLHF	TGTGCCAGCAGCTTACTTGTGGGGACTGATAATTCACCCCTCCACTTT
TRBV24-1	NA	NA	TRBJ1-5	CATSELGGGPQHF	TGTGCCACCAGTGAGCTAGGGGGGGGGCCCCAGCATTTT
TRBV10-3	TRBD2	NA	TRBJ2-7	CAISEGGSGGSYEQYF	TGTGCCATCAGTGAAGGGGGTAGCGGGGGCTCCTACGAGCAGTACTTC
TRBV3-1/TRBV3-2	NA	NA	TRBJ2-1	CASSQGPHEQFF	TGTGCCAGCAGCCAAGGCCCCCATGAGCAGTTCTTC
TRBV6-5	NA	NA	TRBJ2-6	CASSSIHSGANVLTF	TGTGCCAGCAGCTCCATCCACTCTGGGGCCAACGTCCTGACTTTC
TRBV29-1	TRBD1	NA	TRBJ1-3	CSVEPGGTGNTIYF	TGCAGCGTTGAACCAGGGGGGACTGGAAACACCATATATTTT
TRBV28	NA	NA	TRBJ2-2	CATYPVISYINTGELFF	TGTGCCACCTACCCTGTGATATCGTACATCAACACCGGGGAGCTGTTTTTT
TRBV7-3	TRBD2	NA	TRBJ2-1	CASSVGTSGSYEQFF	TGTGCCAGCAGCGTAGGGACTAGCGGGAGCTATGAGCAGTTCTTC
TRBV11-3	NA	NA	TRBJ2-4	CASSLEGRGLEIAKNIQYF	TGTGCCAGCAGCTTAGAGGGACGGGGCCTCGAGATAGCCAAAAACATTCAGTACTTC
TRBV11-2	NA	NA	TRBJ1-1	CASSLVRSEAFF	TGTGCCAGCAGCTTAGTGAGGTCTGAAGCTTTCTTT
TRBV5-1	NA	NA	TRBJ2-3	CASSLEQTTDTQYF	TGCGCCAGCAGCTTGGAACAAACCACAGATACGCAGTATTTT
TRBV28	NA	NA	TRBJ1-1	CASSSPWIASRAFF	TGTGCCAGCAGTTCACCCTGGATCGCGAGCAGAGCTTTCTTT
TRBV6-8	TRBD1	NA	TRBJ1-1	CASSYLFGQGKIKCGTEAFF	TGTGCCAGCAGTTACTTGTTCGGACAGGGGAAAATAAAGTGTGGCACTGAAGCTTTCTTT
TRBV6-5	TRBD1	NA	TRBJ1-3	CASRTGAGNTIYF	TGTGCCAGCAGGACAGGGGCTGGAAACACCATATATTTT
TRBV14	TRBD1	NA	TRBJ2-7	CASSKTGGISWEQYF	TGTGCCAGCAGCAAGACAGGGGGAATATCTTGGGAGCAGTACTTC
TRBV5-5	NA	NA	TRBJ2-3	CASSLEFTDTQYF	TGTGCCAGCAGCTTGGAGTTCACAGATACGCAGTATTTT
TRBV18	NA	NA	TRBJ1-1	CASSVMDTEAFF	TGTGCCAGCTCAGTGATGGACACTGAAGCTTTCTTT
TRBV6-5	TRBD1	NA	TRBJ1-1	CASSSLPGQGAFF	TGTGCCAGCAGTTCCCTACCGGGACAGGGAGCTTTCTTT
TRBV6-1	NA	few	TRBJ1-5	CASSEGRSNFF	TGTGCCAGCAGTGAAGGACGGAGTAACTTCTTT
TRBV5-1	NA	NA	TRBJ1-1	CASSTEGGVRRTEAFF	TGCGCCAGCAGCACCGAAGGGGGGGTCCGGAGGACTGAAGCTTTCTTT
TRBV4-1	NA	NA	TRBJ2-3	CASSQDDGDTQYF	TGCGCCAGCAGCCAAGACGACGGAGATACGCAGTATTTT
TRBV14	NA	NA	TRBJ1-1	CASSPRRGLRDTEAFF	TGTGCCAGCAGCCCCAGAAGGGGGTTGAGGGACACTGAAGCTTTCTTT
TRBV2	NA	NA	TRBJ1-5	CASSANNQPQHF	TGTGCCAGCAGTGCTAACAATCAGCCCCAGCATTTT
TRBV29-1	NA	NA	TRBJ1-3	CSVGAGANTIYF	TGCAGCGTTGGGGCAGGGGCGAACACCATATATTTT
TRBV6-2/TRBV6-3	TRBD1	NA	TRBJ2-7	CASSTRRDRGFHEQYF	TGTGCCAGCAGTACTCGCCGGGACAGGGGGTTCCACGAGCAGTACTTC
TRBV3-1/TRBV3-2	TRBD1	few	TRBJ1-5	CASSQSGQGRSNQPQHF	TGTGCCAGCAGCCAGTCCGGACAGGGTAGGAGCAATCAGCCCCAGCATTTT
TRBV7-9	NA	NA	TRBJ1-1	CASSLAAGKNTEAFF	TGTGCCAGCAGCTTAGCGGCAGGTAAGAACACTGAAGCTTTCTTT
TRBV4-1	NA	NA	TRBJ2-7	CASSGHLTYEQYF	TGCGCCAGCAGCGGACACCTCACCTACGAGCAGTACTTC
TRBV7-9	NA	NA	TRBJ2-2	CASSRDTGELFF	TGTGCCAGCAGCCGGGACACCGGGGAGCTGTTTTTT
TRBV10-1	TRBD1	NA	TRBJ2-4	CASGDREAKNIQYF	TGCGCCAGCGGGGACAGGGAGGCCAAAAACATTCAGTACTTC
TRBV27	TRBD1	NA	TRBJ1-6	CASSGDRGPPSPLHF	TGTGCCAGCAGCGGGGACAGGGGGCCCCCGTCACCCCTCCACTTT
TRBV6-5	TRBD1	NA	TRBJ1-2	CASRKATGENYGYTF	TGTGCCAGCAGGAAAGCTACAGGGGAGAACTATGGCTACACCTTC
TRBV30	NA	few	TRBJ2-7	CAWRIGAQYEQYF	TGTGCCTGGAGAATTGGGGCGCAGTACGAGCAGTACTTC
TRBV7-8	TRBD1	NA	TRBJ1-5	CASRDRDSNQPQHF	TGTGCCAGCAGGGACAGGGATAGCAATCAGCCCCAGCATTTT
TRBV30	NA	NA	TRBJ1-6	CAWSLTDSPLHF	TGTGCCTGGAGTTTGACAGATTCACCCCTCCACTTT
TRBV11-2	NA	NA	TRBJ2-6	CASSPLASGANVLTF	TGTGCCAGCAGCCCTTTGGCCTCTGGGGCCAACGTCCTGACTTTC
TRBV5-1	NA	NA	TRBJ2-3	CASSFGTSGGLDTQYF	TGCGCCAGCAGCTTCGGGACATCGGGGGGCTTAGATACGCAGTATTTT
TRBV30	NA	NA	TRBJ2-2	CAWSVDFSPENTGELFF	TGTGCCTGGAGTGTCGACTTCTCCCCGGAGAACACCGGGGAGCTGTTTTTT
TRBV11-1	NA	NA	TRBJ2-1	CASNEWHTYNEQFF	TGTGCCAGCAACGAGTGGCATACCTACAATGAGCAGTTCTTC
TRBV4-3	NA	once	TRBJ1-1	CASSQGVGGTEAFF	TGCGCCAGCAGCCAAGGGGTAGGGGGGACTGAAGCTTTCTTT
TRBV12-3/TRBV12-4	TRBD1	NA	TRBJ1-2	CASSPGQGYGYTF	TGTGCCAGCAGTCCGGGACAGGGCTATGGCTACACCTTC
TRBV19	TRBD2	NA	TRBJ2-1	CASSIVAGNNEQFF	TGTGCCAGTAGTATTGTAGCGGGGAACAATGAGCAGTTCTTC
TRBV13	NA	NA	TRBJ2-1	CASSANGGQGNEQFF	TGTGCCAGCAGCGCAAACGGGGGGCAGGGGAATGAGCAGTTCTTC
TRBV2	TRBD1	NA	TRBJ1-1	CASSVQGMNTEAFF	TGTGCCAGCAGTGTACAGGGGATGAACACTGAAGCTTTCTTT
TRBV29-1	TRBD2	NA	TRBJ2-3	CSALLAGFDTQYF	TGCAGCGCCCTCCTAGCGGGATTTGATACGCAGTATTTT
TRBV5-1	TRBD1	once	TRBJ1-2	CASSLGGTGGSYGYTF	TGCGCCAGCAGCTTAGGAGGGACAGGGGGCTCCTATGGCTACACCTTC
TRBV5-1	NA	once	TRBJ1-6	CASSLGPRGASYNSPLHF	TGCGCCAGCAGCCTTGGCCCCCGCGGAGCCTCCTATAATTCACCCCTCCACTTT
TRBV5-1	TRBD2	NA	TRBJ2-3	CASSSSGTSKSTDTQYF	TGCGCCAGCAGCTCGTCCGGGACTAGCAAGAGCACAGATACGCAGTATTTT
TRBV7-9	NA	NA	TRBJ1-5	CASSLTTGGQPQHF	TGTGCCAGCAGCTTAACAACGGGAGGTCAGCCCCAGCATTTT
TRBV27	TRBD1	NA	TRBJ1-5	CASSLLRDRANLSNQPQHF	TGTGCCAGCAGTTTATTAAGAGACAGGGCGAACCTAAGCAATCAGCCCCAGCATTTT
TRBV28	NA	NA	TRBJ1-6	CASSLIQDNSPLHF	TGTGCCAGCAGTTTAATTCAGGATAATTCACCCCTCCACTTT
TRBV7-9	NA	NA	TRBJ2-1	CASSLRGRYNEQFF	TGTGCCAGCAGCTTACGCGGGCGGTACAATGAGCAGTTCTTC